The 25 T cell receptor beta chains given below trace back to one sample, sequenced in a study of cytomegalovirus exposure and HLA in healthy donors. The study ran its PCR with 60 Vbeta and 13 Jbeta primers. The method was immunoSEQ multiplex PCR; TCRdb's version includes in-frame clones alone and lacks a portion of them. The profile covers under 200,000 clones, with approximately 67% appearing a single time and around 4.5% taken by the ten largest. Sequences were obtained from PBMCs. These receptors originate from a woman aged 18-29 years in good health and CMV-seropositive.

The chain combines TRBV6-1 with TRBJ2-7; tentative D call: TRBD1 (5 bases). Germline lookup yields CDR1 MNHNS and CDR2 SASEGT. Trimming removed 5 bases at V and 2 bases at J, with 10 bases between. The CDR3 length is 13 residues. The CDR3 loop is CASSSRTTYEQYF. The CDR3 nucleotides read TGTGCCAGCAGTTCCCGGACAACCTACGAGCAGTACTTC.

The table lists this clone with a few counts. The chain joins TRBV15 to TRBJ1-1; possible D gene TRBD1, 6 bases. The V end lost 3 bases, the J end lost 0 bases, and 17 bases lay between the germline ends. Germline V gives CDR1 LNHNV, CDR2 YYDKDF (reference sequence). This CDR3 is 17 amino acids long. The CDR3 coding sequence is TGTGCCACCAGCAGGGAGGACAGCCCTCTACTGAACACTGAAGCTTTCTTT. Protein: CATSREDSPLLNTEAFF. The whole variable domain, remainder taken from reference TRBV15 and TRBJ1-1, is DAMVIQNPRYQVTQFGKPVTLSCSQTLNHNVMYWYQQKSSQAPKLLFHYYDKDFNNEADTPDNFQSRRPNTSFCFLDIRSPGLGDTAMYLCATSREDSPLLNTEAFFGQGTRLTVV.

The V gene is TRBV9, the J gene TRBJ2-2; 11 bases agree with TRBD2. The J segment lost 3 bases and the V segment lost 4 bases, leaving 11 bases of the junction unmatched. Per germline, CDR1 SGDLS and CDR2 YYNGEE. The CDR3 runs to 18 residues. The CDR3 protein is CASSPRSTSGVDTGELFF. CDR3 coding DNA: TGTGCCAGCAGCCCGCGATCGACTAGCGGGGTTGACACCGGGGAGCTGTTTTTT.

The chain couples TRBV10-1 to TRBJ2-2, with TRBD1 matching over 9 bases. Germline CDR1 reads WNHNN; CDR2 reads SYGVQD (reference sequence). The CDR3 runs to 14 residues. V trimming: 5 bases; J trimming: 5 bases; junction bases outside the gene matches: 3. CDR3 sequence: CASSKGQGTGELFF. The CDR3 nucleotides are TGCGCCAGCAGTAAGGGACAGGGTACCGGGGAGCTGTTTTTT.

This clone showed up just a few times. V is TRBV12-5 and J is TRBJ1-2; D is undetermined. Looked up from germline, CDR1 is LGHNT and CDR2 is FRNRAP. This CDR3 spans 15 amino acids. The V end lost 1 base, the J end lost 4 bases, and 13 bases lay between the germline ends. The chain's CDR3 is CASGLDSARPYGYTF. In DNA, the CDR3 is TGTGCTAGTGGTTTGGACTCCGCGCGCCCCTATGGCTACACCTTC.

This chain's CDR3 is CASVLGLAGYNEQFF. The CDR3 DNA is TGTGCCAGCGTCTTAGGACTAGCGGGGTACAATGAGCAGTTCTTC. The gene calls are TRBV7-9 and TRBJ2-1; 12 bases are shared with TRBD2. CDR1 and CDR2 from the germline V gene are SEHNR and FQNEAQ (reference sequence). V trimming: 8 bases; J trimming: 4 bases; junction bases outside the gene matches: 6. The CDR3 contains 15 residues.

The chain recombines TRBV6-5 with TRBJ1-1, with a possible D match to TRBD1 (6 bases). The CDR3 is 14 amino acids. V was pared by 5 bases and J by 4 bases, with 14 bases between. Germline assignment: CDR1 MNHEY and CDR2 SVGAGI. This CDR3 reads CASSNNRVVTEAFF. The CDR3 DNA reads TGTGCCAGCAGTAACAACAGGGTGGTCACTGAAGCTTTCTTT.

This rearrangement joins TRBV4-3 to TRBJ2-7; 7 bases align to TRBD2. Germline V CDR1 and CDR2: LGHNA, YSLEER. The CDR3 is made up of 18 amino acids. The V and J ends lost 0 bases and 1 base, in that order; junction bases with no gene match: 12. The DNA of the CDR3 is TGCGCCAGCAGCCAAGATAAGGGAGGGGCTAGCGTATCCTACGAGCAGTACTTC. This encodes CASSQDKGGASVSYEQYF.

This clone came up a few times. One end of the junction fails to match germline, which may point to a read error. Additional DNA sequences in this sample encode the identical CDR3. The genes are TRBV30 and TRBJ1-6, with 9 bases fitting TRBD1. CDR3 length: 13 amino acids. Germline V gives CDR1 GTSNPN, CDR2 SVGIG (reference sequence). As DNA, the CDR3 is TGTGCCTGGACCGGACAGGGGAATTCGCCCCTCCACTTT. Translated: CAWTGQGNSPLHF.

This chain uses TRBV5-1 with TRBJ2-3; a possible D gene is TRBD1 (6 bases). V was clipped by 7 bases and J by 2 bases, with 14 bases between them. CDR1 SGHRS and CDR2 YFSETQ come from the germline V gene. The CDR3 extends over 14 amino acids. CDR3: CASRRDINTDTQYF. The DNA for the CDR3 is TGCGCCAGCCGCCGGGACATCAACACAGATACGCAGTATTTT.

This chain joins TRBV11-3 and TRBJ1-1, with 8 nucleotides matching TRBD1. The germline gives CDR1 SGHNT, CDR2 YENEEA. J lost 7 bases, V lost 5 bases, and 6 bases had no gene match. This CDR3 has 13 amino acids. In DNA form, the CDR3 reads TGTGCCAGCAGCACAGGACAGGGCCGTGAAGCTTTCTTT. Its protein product is CASSTGQGREAFF.

This clone was seen a few times. The chain joins TRBV14 to TRBJ2-7, with D possibly being TRBD1 (5 bases). This CDR3 has 15 amino acids. V was shortened by 2 bases and J by 7 bases, with 18 bases between the two germline ends. In germline, CDR1 is SGHDN, CDR2 FVKESK. The DNA of the CDR3 is TGTGCCAGCAGCCAAAGACAGTCCCTGCTTGGAGAGCAGTACTTC. Its protein product is CASSQRQSLLGEQYF.

V usage is TRBV6-6 and J usage is TRBJ1-6; tentative D call: TRBD1 (6 bases). With 10 bases removed from V and 0 bases from J, the gap between germline ends came to 13 bases. Germline CDR1 is MNHNY and CDR2 is SVGAGI (reference sequence). CDR3 size: 15 residues. DNA of the CDR3: TGTGCCACTAAGAGGGGGAGCTCCTATAATTCACCCCTCCACTTT. It specifies CATKRGSSYNSPLHF.

The rearrangement uses TRBV6-4 and TRBJ2-1; D perhaps matches TRBD2 (5 bases). CDR1 is MRHNA, CDR2 SNTAGT, per germline. V was pared by 2 bases and J by 0 bases, with 14 bases between. This CDR3 has 17 residues. The DNA for the CDR3 is TGTGCCAGCAGTGACCCTAAAGACTATCACTCCTACAATGAGCAGTTCTTC. Translation gives CASSDPKDYHSYNEQFF.

The chain employs TRBV13 and TRBJ1-1; D remains unclear. V shed 3 bases and J shed 1 base, with 6 bases lying between them. The CDR3 consists of 13 residues. CDR1 and CDR2 (germline): PRHDT, FYEKMQ (reference sequence). CDR3 bases: TGTGCCAGCAGCTTGGCACAGAACACTGAAGCTTTCTTT. As protein: CASSLAQNTEAFF. The whole variable domain, remainder taken from reference TRBV13 and TRBJ1-1, is AAGVIQSPRHLIKEKRETATLKCYPIPRHDTVYWYQQGPGQDPQFLISFYEKMQSDKGSIPDRFSAQQFSDYHSELNMSSLELGDSALYFCASSLAQNTEAFFGQGTRLTVV.

This chain links TRBV30 with TRBJ2-4; 8 bases map to TRBD1. The V and J ends lost 3 bases and 7 bases, in that order; junction bases with no gene match: 2. The germline gives CDR1 GTSNPN, CDR2 SVGIG (reference sequence). The CDR3 extends over 12 amino acids. CDR3 sequence reads: CAWSTGGNIQYF. CDR3 in DNA: TGTGCCTGGAGCACAGGGGGGAACATTCAGTACTTC.

V and J are TRBV9 and TRBJ2-7, with D hard to call. This CDR3 is built from 14 residues. Trimming took 4 bases from V and 4 from J, leaving 15 bases between them. The germline gives CDR1 SGDLS, CDR2 YYNGEE. CDR3 loop: CASSPRSITYEQYF. The CDR3 DNA reads TGTGCCAGCAGCCCTCGATCGATTACATACGAGCAGTACTTC. Supplemented by reference TRBV9 and TRBJ2-7, the full variable domain reads DSGVTQTPKHLITATGQRVTLRCSPRSGDLSVYWYQQSLDQGLQFLIQYYNGEERAKGNILERFSAQQFPDLHSELNLSSLELGDSALYFCASSPRSITYEQYFGPGTRLTVT.

The gene calls are TRBV4-1 and TRBJ2-7, with 7 bases identical to TRBD2. CDR3 length: 16 residues. The V segment lost 7 bases and the J segment 9 bases; nucleotides outside the gene matches: 21. Germline V gives CDR1 MGHRA, CDR2 YSYEKL. The CDR3 loop reads CASTPGRGTTERGQYF. For the CDR3, the DNA is TGCGCCAGCACCCCCGGACGAGGGACTACAGAGAGAGGGCAGTACTTC.

This clone has a handful of counts. V usage is TRBV5-3 and J usage is TRBJ1-1; no definite D call. TRBV5-3 is sorted into the ORF group, with uncertain function. Trimming removed 0 bases at V and 1 base at J, with 10 bases between. This CDR3 has 15 residues. CDR3 amino acids: CARSLALNKNTEAFF. CDR3 nucleotides: TGTGCCAGAAGCTTGGCCCTCAACAAGAACACTGAAGCTTTCTTT.

This chain joins TRBV19 and TRBJ2-2; a weak D match, TRBD2 (5 bases). Germline CDR1 and CDR2: LNHDA and SQIVND (reference sequence). This CDR3 has 13 amino acids. The V and J ends lost 3 bases and 5 bases respectively, with 7 bases between them. CDR3 amino acids: CASSMPGTGELFF. The CDR3 nucleotides read TGTGCCAGTAGTATGCCGGGAACCGGGGAGCTGTTTTTT. Filled out from reference TRBV19 and TRBJ2-2, the complete variable domain reads DGGITQSPKYLFRKEGQNVTLSCEQNLNHDAMYWYRQDPGQGLRLIYYSQIVNDFQKGDIAEGYSVSREKKESFPLTVTSAQKNPTAFYLCASSMPGTGELFFGEGSRLTVL.

This clone has just one count. J is TRBJ2-1 and V is TRBV5-4; no firm D call. Trimming shortened V by 5 bases and J by 6 bases, and 18 bases separated the two germline ends. The CDR3 extends over 15 amino acids. The V gene's germline CDR1 is SGHNT and CDR2 YYREEE (reference sequence). In DNA, the CDR3 is TGTGCCAGCAGTCCGAGCCTAGTAGTATCCAATGAGCAGTTCTTC. Amino acids: CASSPSLVVSNEQFF.

This clone has just a few counts. The chain uses TRBV5-1 and TRBJ2-1, with 10 positions matching TRBD2. Germline V CDR1 and CDR2: SGHRS, YFSETQ. Trimming cost V 2 bases and J 0 bases; bases outside gene matches: 2. The CDR3 consists of 16 residues. The CDR3 sequence is CASSFLAGDSYNEQFF. DNA for the CDR3: TGCGCCAGCAGCTTCCTAGCGGGAGACTCCTACAATGAGCAGTTCTTC.

This clone was counted a single time. This sequence joins TRBV11-2 and TRBJ2-7; 8 bases align to TRBD2. V gave up 8 bases and J gave up 3 bases; unmatched junction bases: 18. CDR3 size: 17 residues. CDR1 and CDR2 from the germline V gene are SGHAT and FQNNGV. The chain's CDR3 is CASQTALAGIHDYEQYF. In DNA, the CDR3 is TGTGCCAGCCAGACGGCGCTAGCGGGCATACATGACTACGAGCAGTACTTC.

The DNA of the CDR3 is TGTGCCAGCAGTCCGCGGACAGGGAAATCGACTGAAGCTTTCTTT. This translates into CASSPRTGKSTEAFF. V is TRBV6-1 and J is TRBJ1-1, with 8 bases identical to TRBD1. Germline V CDR1 and CDR2: MNHNS, SASEGT. This CDR3 is built from 15 residues. The ends lost 5 bases at V and 5 bases at J; junction bases unmatched: 10.

The chain joins TRBV19 to TRBJ2-2; weak D call: TRBD2 (7 bases). In germline, CDR1 is LNHDA, CDR2 SQIVND (reference sequence). Trimming removed 10 bases from V and 6 bases from J, with 15 bases in between. This CDR3 has 13 residues. CDR3 sequence (DNA): TGTGCCATAGGGGGGGCGCCCGCCGGGGAGCTGTTTTTT. Its translation is CAIGGAPAGELFF.